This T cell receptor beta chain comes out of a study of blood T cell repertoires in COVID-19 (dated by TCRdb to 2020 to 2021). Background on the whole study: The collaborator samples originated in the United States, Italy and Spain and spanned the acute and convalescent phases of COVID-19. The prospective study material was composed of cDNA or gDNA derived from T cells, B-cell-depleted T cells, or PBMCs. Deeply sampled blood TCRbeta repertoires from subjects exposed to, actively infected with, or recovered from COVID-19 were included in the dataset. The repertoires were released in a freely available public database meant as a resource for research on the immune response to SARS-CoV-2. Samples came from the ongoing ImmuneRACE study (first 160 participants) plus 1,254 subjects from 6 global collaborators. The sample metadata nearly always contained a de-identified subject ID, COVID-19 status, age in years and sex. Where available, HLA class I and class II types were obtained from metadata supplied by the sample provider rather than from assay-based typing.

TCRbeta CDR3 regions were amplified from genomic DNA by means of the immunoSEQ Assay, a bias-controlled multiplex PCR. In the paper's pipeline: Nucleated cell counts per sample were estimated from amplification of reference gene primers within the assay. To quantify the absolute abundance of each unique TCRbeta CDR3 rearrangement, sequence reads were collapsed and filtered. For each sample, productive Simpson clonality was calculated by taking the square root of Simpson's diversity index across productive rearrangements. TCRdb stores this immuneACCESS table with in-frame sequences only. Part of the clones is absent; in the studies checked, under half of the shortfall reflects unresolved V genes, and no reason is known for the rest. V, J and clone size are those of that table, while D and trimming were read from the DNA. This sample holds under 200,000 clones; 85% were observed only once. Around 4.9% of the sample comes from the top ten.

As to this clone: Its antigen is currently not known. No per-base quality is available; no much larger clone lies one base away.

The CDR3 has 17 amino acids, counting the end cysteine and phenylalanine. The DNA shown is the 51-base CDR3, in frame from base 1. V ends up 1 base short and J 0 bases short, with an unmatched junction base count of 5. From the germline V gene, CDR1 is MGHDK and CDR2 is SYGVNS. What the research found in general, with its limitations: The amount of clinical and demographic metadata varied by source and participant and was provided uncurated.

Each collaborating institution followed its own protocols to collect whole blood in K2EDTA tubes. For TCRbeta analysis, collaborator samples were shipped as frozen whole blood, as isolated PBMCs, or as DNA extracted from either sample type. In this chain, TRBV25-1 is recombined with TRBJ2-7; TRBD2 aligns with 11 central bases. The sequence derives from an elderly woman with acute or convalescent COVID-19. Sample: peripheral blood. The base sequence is TGTGCCAGCAGTGAATCGACTAGCGGGACGCTCTCCTACGAGCAGTACTTC. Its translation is CASSESTSGTLSYEQYF.